The entry below describes one T cell receptor (beta chain). The data derive from a study of blood T cell repertoires in COVID-19. Background on the study: Samples came from the United States, Italy and Spain, spanning acute and convalescent COVID-19. Sources were T cells, B-cell-depleted T cells, or PBMCs; the material itself was cDNA or gDNA.

The germline V gene encodes CDR1 KGHDR and CDR2 SFDVKD. This CDR3 is built from 15 residues. J was trimmed by 7 bases and V by 9 bases; bases with no gene match: 12. Enrollment of patients from Seattle took place during active infection, with longitudinal follow-up. Original processing notes: Amplification with reference gene primers provided the estimates of nucleated cell counts. Libraries were prepared by immunoSEQ multiplex PCR; TCRdb keeps only in-frame clonotypes and omits some of them. Clonal size and the V and J genes are those of that table, whereas D and trimming came from the DNA. Of approximately 350,000 clones listed, around 90% are singletons.

The source material was peripheral blood. The clonotype originates from a woman between 25 and 40 years old with COVID-19, enrolled during active disease. The chain is built from TRBV24-1 and TRBJ2-2; 8 positions agree with TRBD1. The CDR3 protein is CATGESGTGGGELFF. The CDR3 nucleotides are TGTGCCACCGGAGAATCCGGGACAGGCGGCGGGGAGCTGTTTTTT.